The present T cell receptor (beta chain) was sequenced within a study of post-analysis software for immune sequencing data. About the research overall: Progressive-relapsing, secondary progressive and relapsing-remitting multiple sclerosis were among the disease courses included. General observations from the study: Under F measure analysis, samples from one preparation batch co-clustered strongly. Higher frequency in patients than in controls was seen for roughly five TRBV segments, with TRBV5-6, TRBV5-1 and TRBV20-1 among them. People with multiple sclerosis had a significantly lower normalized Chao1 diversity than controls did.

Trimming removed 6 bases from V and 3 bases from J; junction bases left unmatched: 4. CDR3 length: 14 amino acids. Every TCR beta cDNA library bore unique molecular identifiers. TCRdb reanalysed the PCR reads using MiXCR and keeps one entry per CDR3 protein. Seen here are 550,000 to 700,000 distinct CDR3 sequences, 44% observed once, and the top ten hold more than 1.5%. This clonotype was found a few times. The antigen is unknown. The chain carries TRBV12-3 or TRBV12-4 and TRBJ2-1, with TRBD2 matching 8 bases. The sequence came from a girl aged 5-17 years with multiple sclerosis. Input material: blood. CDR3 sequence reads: CASRDTSGYNEQFF. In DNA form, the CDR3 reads TGTGCCAGCAGGGATACTAGCGGCTACAATGAGCAGTTCTTC.